The 10 T cell receptor beta chains given below trace back to one sample, sequenced in a study of vaccination and CD4 T cells after COVID-19. Sample treatment: roughly 11-day PBMC culture with coronavirus spike peptide pools or control peptides (ViraFEST assay). No cognate antigen is known for these TCRs. Sequence data for DNA of cultured CD4+ T cells were generated by the Oncomine TCR Beta short-read assay. MiXCR was run by TCRdb on the PCR reads, yielding one entry per CDR3 protein. The table shows some 3,600 distinct CDR3 sequences, with 15% occurring only once. The sequencing sample was made of CD4+ T cells from blood, cultured in vitro. Receptors originate from a human donor who had recovered from COVID-19.

The chain joins TRBV30 to TRBJ1-2; D might be TRBD1 (6 bases). Germline CDR1 reads GTSNPN; CDR2 reads SVGIG (reference sequence). V was cut by 0 bases and J by 8 bases, with 13 bases left in between. CDR3 length: 13 amino acids. CDR3 protein: CAWSVRGGWGYTF. The DNA of the CDR3 is TGTGCCTGGAGTGTAAGAGGGGGATGGGGCTACACCTTC.

The chain recombines TRBV20-1 with TRBJ2-2; no definite D call. Germline V lookup: CDR1 DFQATT, CDR2 SNEGSKA (reference sequence). The CDR3 covers 15 residues. V was pared by 2 bases and J by 3 bases, with 13 bases between. CDR3 sequence (DNA): TGCAGTGCTAGATACGGAACTGGTGACACCGGGGAGCTGTTTTTT. Its protein is CSARYGTGDTGELFF.

This clonotype was recorded a few times. The chain combines TRBV30 with TRBJ2-7; TRBD1 agrees at 8 bases. Trimming at V came to 3 bases and at J to 5 bases, leaving 6 bases not matched to a gene. The CDR3 sequence is 13 residues long. Germline V gene data show CDR1 as GTSNPN and CDR2 as SVGIG (reference sequence). The CDR3 protein is CAWSDRGFDEQYF. The CDR3 DNA sequence: TGTGCCTGGAGCGACAGGGGCTTTGACGAGCAGTACTTC.

This clonotype was seen only a few times. This chain links TRBV20-1 with TRBJ2-3; 12 bases map to TRBD2. V gave up 3 bases and J gave up 2 bases; unmatched junction bases: 9. Per the germline V gene, CDR1 is DFQATT and CDR2 is SNEGSKA (reference sequence). This CDR3 is 17 amino acids long. The CDR3 DNA reads as TGCAGTGCTAGTTATCCTAGCGGGGGGGTACTCACAGATACGCAGTATTTT. Amino acids: CSASYPSGGVLTDTQYF.

This clonotype counts as medium-sized. V is TRBV5-1 and J is TRBJ1-1; D might be TRBD1 (5 bases). The CDR3 is 14 residues long. CDR1 and CDR2 (germline): SGHRS, YFSETQ. V was shortened by 4 bases and J by 4 bases, with 14 bases between the two germline ends. CDR3 DNA: TGCGCCAGCAGCCCCCCCGGGACTATCACTGAAGCTTTCTTT. This sequence encodes CASSPPGTITEAFF.

As regards this clonotype: Since a much larger clone is just one base distant, this may be a read error. This sequence joins TRBV11-2 and TRBJ1-1, with D maybe TRBD1 (6 bases). The germline V gene encodes CDR1 SGHAT and CDR2 FQNNGV. This CDR3 has 15 residues. For the CDR3, the DNA is TGTGCCAGCAGGTTAGGGGGGACCGGGAGGACTGAAGCTTTCTTT. Its translation is CASRLGGTGRTEAFF.

This clonotype was seen a few times. The V gene is TRBV19, the J gene TRBJ1-2; D not certain. Germline CDR1 is LNHDA and CDR2 is SQIVND (reference sequence). The V end lost 1 base, the J end lost 0 bases, and 6 bases lay between the germline ends. The CDR3 extends over 14 amino acids. CDR3 DNA sequence: TGTGCCAGTAGTATAGGTCGATCTAACTATGGCTACACCTTC. It codes for CASSIGRSNYGYTF.

The chain carries TRBV6-1 and TRBJ2-3, with 11 nucleotides matching TRBD2. V shed 6 bases, J shed 3 bases, and the junction held 11 bases outside the gene matches. From germline, CDR1 is MNHNS and CDR2 SASEGT. The CDR3 has 17 amino acids. The CDR3 spells CASSLSGGAGVTDTQYF. CDR3 DNA: TGTGCCAGCAGCCTTAGCGGGGGGGCTGGAGTGACAGATACGCAGTATTTT.

By proportion, this clonotype is medium-sized. CDR3 protein: CATSRRTGNTEAFF. The CDR3 region has the DNA TGTGCCACCAGCAGAAGGACAGGGAACACTGAAGCTTTCTTT. The chain has TRBV15 and TRBJ1-1; 7 bases line up with TRBD1. Trimming removed 2 bases from V and 1 base from J; junction bases left unmatched: 1. CDR3 length: 14 amino acids. Germline V gene data show CDR1 as LNHNV and CDR2 as YYDKDF (reference sequence). The full variable domain, with the rest looked up from reference TRBV15 and TRBJ1-1, is DAMVIQNPRYQVTQFGKPVTLSCSQTLNHNVMYWYQQKSSQAPKLLFHYYDKDFNNEADTPDNFQSRRPNTSFCFLDIRSPGLGDTAMYLCATSRRTGNTEAFFGQGTRLTVV.

This clonotype is large within its sample. The chain links TRBV20-1 to TRBJ1-5; TRBD1 is a possible D gene (6 bases). V dropped 4 bases and J dropped 4 bases, with 11 bases sitting between them. Germline lookup yields CDR1 DFQATT and CDR2 SNEGSKA (reference sequence). The CDR3 sequence is 13 residues long. The CDR3 reads CSAKTTGNQPQHF. As DNA, the CDR3 is TGCAGTGCTAAAACAACAGGGAATCAGCCCCAGCATTTT.